A single sample gave rise to the 25 T cell receptor beta chains below, sequenced in a study of blood T cell repertoires in COVID-19. Sequenced by immunoSEQ multiplex PCR; TCRdb stores in-frame clones only, minus some. The table lists some 200,000 clones, roughly nine tenths of them singletons, with about 2.3% in the top ten. The sample was PBMCs or T cells enriched from blood (not recorded which). The origin of the receptors is a woman between 25 and 40 years old who had recovered from COVID-19.

The V call is TRBV19, the J call TRBJ2-1, with D possibly being TRBD2 (6 bases). The CDR3 has 15 residues. V was pared by 4 bases and J by 0 bases, with 10 bases between. Germline V gives CDR1 LNHDA, CDR2 SQIVND (reference sequence). The CDR3 protein is CASSKAGSSYNEQFF. The CDR3 DNA sequence: TGTGCCAGTAGTAAGGCGGGAAGCTCCTACAATGAGCAGTTCTTC.

V and J are TRBV7-3 and TRBJ1-2; 10 bases match TRBD1. Germline-derived CDR1 and CDR2 are SGHTA and FQGTGA. Trimming cost V 3 bases and J 4 bases; bases outside gene matches: 8. The CDR3 has 16 residues. This chain's CDR3 is CASSFDGQGDVYGYTF. CDR3 nucleotides: TGTGCCAGCAGCTTTGACGGACAGGGGGACGTCTATGGCTACACCTTC. The full variable domain, in which reference TRBV7-3 and TRBJ1-2 provide the parts outside the CDR3, is GAGVSQTPSNKVTEKGKYVELRCDPISGHTALYWYRQSLGQGPEFLIYFQGTGAADDSGLPNDRFFAVRPEGSVSTLKIQRTERGDSAVYLCASSFDGQGDVYGYTFGSGTRLTVV.

The chain carries TRBV9 and TRBJ2-2, with 12 bases fitting TRBD2. Germline values: CDR1 SGDLS, CDR2 YYNGEE. Trimming took 0 bases from V and 2 from J; bases not matched to a gene: 8. This CDR3 has 19 amino acids. CDR3 amino acids: CASSVAGLAGSINTGELFF. CDR3 sequence (DNA): TGTGCCAGCAGCGTAGCCGGACTAGCGGGAAGCATCAACACCGGGGAGCTGTTTTTT.

The rearrangement joins TRBV14 to TRBJ1-6; 7 nucleotides line up with TRBD1. The V and J ends lost 1 base and 10 bases, in that order; junction bases with no gene match: 7. From germline, CDR1 is SGHDN and CDR2 FVKESK. The CDR3 consists of 15 residues. Here the CDR3 reads CASSQAAGGYSPLHF. CDR3 in DNA: TGTGCCAGCAGCCAAGCTGCAGGGGGTTACTCACCCCTCCACTTT.

The J gene is TRBJ2-5, the V gene TRBV11-2, with 9 bases aligning to TRBD2. This CDR3 region has 18 residues. V trimming: 1 base; J trimming: 1 base; junction bases outside the gene matches: 10. Germline loops: CDR1 SGHAT, CDR2 FQNNGV. This CDR3 reads CASSLVLLAGGPQETQYF. CDR3 in DNA: TGTGCCAGCAGCTTAGTACTGTTGGCGGGAGGGCCCCAAGAGACCCAGTACTTC.

This chain links TRBV7-9 with TRBJ1-3, with D possibly being TRBD1 (6 bases). The CDR3 extends over 15 amino acids. Germline V gene lookup returns CDR1 SEHNR and CDR2 FQNEAQ (reference sequence). V was pared by 2 bases and J by 4 bases, with 12 bases between. The DNA for the CDR3 is TGTGCCAGCAGCTTATACCGACAGGAGGGAAACACCATATATTTT. Amino acids: CASSLYRQEGNTIYF.

The chain combines TRBV6-5 with TRBJ1-3; D not resolved. There are 13 residues in the CDR3. Germline CDR1 reads MNHEY; CDR2 reads SVGAGI. The V end was cut by 7 bases, the J end by 0 bases, with 7 bases between. As DNA, the CDR3 is TGTGCCAGCACATCCATCTCTGGAAACACCATATATTTT. It translates to CASTSISGNTIYF.

The rearrangement links TRBV14 to TRBJ1-6; 9 positions match TRBD1. Germline V CDR1 and CDR2: SGHDN, FVKESK. Trimming removed 2 bases from V and 1 base from J; junction bases left unmatched: 12. This CDR3 comprises 20 residues. The CDR3, as DNA: TGTGCCAGCAGCCAAAGACCAAGGACAGGGGCTCTTTCCTATAATTCACCCCTCCACTTT. It encodes CASSQRPRTGALSYNSPLHF.

The chain combines TRBV4-3 with TRBJ1-5; D gene unclear. The germline gives CDR1 LGHNA, CDR2 YSLEER. CDR3 length: 14 amino acids. The germline V and J ends were trimmed by 3 bases and 6 bases, with 12 bases remaining between them. CDR3 DNA: TGCGCCAGCAGCCATGAAGGTGGCGGTCAGCCCCAGCATTTT. This gives the protein CASSHEGGGQPQHF.

The DNA for the CDR3 is TGTGCCAGCAGCTCCGGGGGTTCCAATCAGCCCCAGCATTTT. Translated: CASSSGGSNQPQHF. This chain joins TRBV7-2 and TRBJ1-5, with a weak D call TRBD1 (5 bases). CDR3 length equals 14 residues. The germline V gene has CDR1 SGHTA and CDR2 FQGNSA. V was pared by 4 bases and J by 3 bases, with 10 bases between.

The CDR3 sequence is CASTNTGGSSSYEQYF. CDR3 sequence (DNA): TGTGCCAGTACTAACACAGGGGGCTCCAGCTCCTACGAGCAGTACTTC. The chain couples TRBV27 to TRBJ2-7; 9 nucleotides line up with TRBD1. With V trimmed by 9 bases and J by 0 bases, 12 bases remained unmatched. Germline loops: CDR1 MNHEY, CDR2 SMNVEV (reference sequence). The CDR3 contains 16 residues.

V and J are TRBV18 and TRBJ2-1; TRBD2 agrees at 12 bases. CDR3 length: 15 residues. Germline V gene data show CDR1 as KGHSH and CDR2 as LQKENI. The V gene end was trimmed by 6 bases and the J gene end by 11 bases; junction bases not matched to a gene: 11. This chain's CDR3 is CASSQTLAGGAKQFF. CDR3 DNA sequence: TGTGCCAGCTCGCAGACACTAGCGGGAGGCGCTAAGCAGTTCTTC.

The gene calls are TRBV4-2 and TRBJ2-5, with TRBD2 matching over 9 bases. V shed 3 bases and J 2 bases; nucleotides not matched to a gene: 4. Germline assignment: CDR1 LGHNA and CDR2 YNFKEQ. The CDR3 is 15 amino acids. In nucleotides, the CDR3 is TGTGCCAGCAGCCAGGGCGGGGGGGAACAAGAGACCCAGTACTTC. Translation: CASSQGGGEQETQYF.

This clone was observed a single time. The chain couples TRBV5-8 to TRBJ1-4; D possibly corresponds to TRBD1 (5 bases). V lost 1 base and J 8 bases, leaving 15 bases between the germline ends. The CDR3 length is 15 residues. Germline assignment: CDR1 SGHTS and CDR2 YDEGEE. The CDR3 is CASSLPREGWEKLFF. DNA of the CDR3: TGTGCCAGCAGCTTGCCCCGGGAGGGGTGGGAAAAACTGTTTTTT.

This clone was recorded a few times. V gene TRBV5-1 combines with J gene TRBJ2-7; D remains unclear. Per germline, CDR1 SGHRS and CDR2 YFSETQ. V lost 2 bases to trimming and J lost 2 bases, with 11 bases between them. This CDR3 spans 14 amino acids. Written as DNA, the CDR3 is TGCGCCAGCAGCTTTGGTGTAGGAGCCTACGAGCAGTACTTC. Amino acids: CASSFGVGAYEQYF.

The genes are TRBV7-9 and TRBJ1-3, with 8 bases fitting TRBD1. Trimming removed 1 base from V and 8 bases from J; junction bases left unmatched: 7. The V gene's germline CDR1 is SEHNR and CDR2 FQNEAQ (reference sequence). This CDR3 is 15 amino acids long. The CDR3, as DNA: TGTGCCAGCAGCTTAGACGGGGACAGGCTAGACACCATATATTTT. Its translation: CASSLDGDRLDTIYF.

The J gene is TRBJ2-2, the V gene TRBV5-6; D is unclear. Per the germline V gene, CDR1 is SGHDT and CDR2 is YYEEEE. The CDR3 spans 18 residues. V lost 0 bases, J lost 2 bases, and 17 bases lay in between. CDR3 residues: CASSLASAMGKNTGELFF. Written as DNA, the CDR3 is TGTGCCAGCAGCTTGGCCTCGGCGATGGGCAAAAACACCGGGGAGCTGTTTTTT.

V gene TRBV29-1 combines with J gene TRBJ2-3; TRBD2 might be the D (7 bases). Between the trimmed V and J ends, which lost 2 bases and 1 base, there was a span of 10 bases. CDR3 length equals 14 residues. Per the germline V gene, CDR1 is SQVTM and CDR2 is ANQGSEA. The CDR3 coding sequence is TGCAGCGTTGAACCCGGGGGGCGCACAGATACGCAGTATTTT. It is translated as CSVEPGGRTDTQYF.

The V gene is TRBV7-9, the J gene TRBJ2-7; 10 nucleotides line up with TRBD1. Germline V gives CDR1 SEHNR, CDR2 FQNEAQ (reference sequence). Trimming cost V 5 bases and J 2 bases; bases outside gene matches: 6. The length of the CDR3 is 15 residues. The CDR3 DNA follows: TGTGCCAGCAGCCGTCCCGGGACAGGGGCCTACGAGCAGTACTTC. Its translation: CASSRPGTGAYEQYF.

CDR3 DNA sequence: TGTGCCAGCAGCCCCGGACCGGGAGGCGAGCAGTACTTC. It is translated as CASSPGPGGEQYF. The chain recombines TRBV9 with TRBJ2-7; the match to TRBD2 covers 7 bases. Germline V gene sequence: CDR1 SGDLS, CDR2 YYNGEE. The CDR3 runs to 13 residues. Trimming at V came to 4 bases and at J to 6 bases, leaving 7 bases not matched to a gene. Supplemented by reference TRBV9 and TRBJ2-7, the full variable domain reads DSGVTQTPKHLITATGQRVTLRCSPRSGDLSVYWYQQSLDQGLQFLIQYYNGEERAKGNILERFSAQQFPDLHSELNLSSLELGDSALYFCASSPGPGGEQYFGPGTRLTVT.

The chain has TRBV2 and TRBJ2-5; TRBD2 agrees at 14 bases. This CDR3 is built from 18 residues. V lost 5 bases, J lost 3 bases, and 11 bases stayed unmatched. CDR1 and CDR2 from the germline V gene are SNHLY and FYNNEI. CDR3 residues: CASSPGLAGELGKETQYF. The DNA for the CDR3 is TGTGCCAGCAGTCCGGGACTAGCGGGAGAGTTGGGCAAAGAGACCCAGTACTTC.

The rearrangement joins TRBV7-9 to TRBJ1-1, with 7 nucleotides matching TRBD1. The CDR3 spans 13 residues. J gave up 9 bases and V 3 bases, and 7 bases lay outside the gene matches. CDR1 is SEHNR and CDR2 is FQNEAQ in the germline V gene (reference sequence). The CDR3 is CASSFGQDSKAFF. The CDR3, as DNA: TGTGCCAGCAGCTTCGGACAGGACTCCAAAGCTTTCTTT. The full variable domain, its missing parts supplied by reference TRBV7-9 and TRBJ1-1, is DTGVSQNPRHKITKRGQNVTFRCDPISEHNRLYWYRQTLGQGPEFLTYFQNEAQLEKSRLLSDRFSAERPKGSFSTLEIQRTEQGDSAMYLCASSFGQDSKAFFGQGTRLTVV.

This chain connects TRBV7-6 to TRBJ2-5; D is unresolved. The V and J ends lost 2 bases and 1 base respectively, with 5 bases between them. In germline, CDR1 is SGHVS, CDR2 FNYEAQ. The CDR3 has 13 residues. The CDR3 region has the DNA TGTGCCAGCAGCTTATCAGGCCAAGAGACCCAGTACTTC. Protein: CASSLSGQETQYF.

The chain is built from TRBV4-3 and TRBJ1-4; a weak D match, TRBD1 (6 bases). The ends were cut back, 0 bases at V and 5 bases at J, with 13 bases in the middle. Germline V gene data show CDR1 as LGHNA and CDR2 as YSLEER. The CDR3 is 16 amino acids. CDR3 region: CASSQEPGQGNEKLFF. In nucleotides, the CDR3 is TGCGCCAGCAGCCAAGAACCGGGACAAGGGAATGAAAAACTGTTTTTT.

This sequence joins TRBV3-1 (or the pseudogene TRBV3-2) and TRBJ2-7, with TRBD2 identical over 10 bases. Germline assignment: CDR1 LGHDT and CDR2 YNNKEL (reference sequence). CDR3 length: 15 amino acids. V trimming: 3 bases; J trimming: 3 bases; junction bases outside the gene matches: 5. The CDR3, as DNA: TGTGCCAGCAGCCACCTAGCGGGGGCGAGCTACGAGCAGTACTTC. It is translated as CASSHLAGASYEQYF.